This T cell receptor beta chain was sequenced during a study of blood T cell repertoires in COVID-19. In the study overall: Both acute and convalescent COVID-19 samples were obtained from the United States, Italy and Spain. The analysed material was cDNA or gDNA that came from T cells, B-cell-depleted T cells, or PBMCs.

The CDR3 consists of 14 residues. Germline loops: CDR1 LNHDA, CDR2 SQIVND (reference sequence). The V segment lost 8 bases and the J segment 2 bases; nucleotides outside the gene matches: 5. Study processing details: It was from reference gene primer amplification that nucleated cell counts were estimated. Sequenced by immunoSEQ multiplex PCR; TCRdb stores in-frame clones only, minus some. The V and J calls and the clone size are those of that table, but D and trimming were determined from the DNA. The repertoire holds roughly 77,000 clones, 79% seen once, with approximately 26% in the top ten. This TCR derives from a man between 60 and 70 years old with active or convalescent COVID-19. Sequencing was performed on peripheral blood. The chain uses TRBV19 and TRBJ2-3, with TRBD2 matching 9 bases. CDR3 region: CASQQRGVTDTQYF. The CDR3 nucleotides are TGTGCCAGTCAGCAGCGGGGGGTCACAGATACGCAGTATTTT.